These T cell receptor beta chains were read from a single sample in a study of beta chain features in type 1 diabetes. TCRdb's table, derived via immunoSEQ multiplex PCR, lists solely in-frame clones and lacks some. This table has hundreds of thousands of clones, approximately 16% appearing once. The sequencing input was naive CD4+ T cells from blood. These receptors came from a man aged 18 to 30 with type 1 diabetes. CDR3s include the opening cysteine and the closing phenylalanine or tryptophan. The D gene is left open where the match is weak. A clone size is listed for some rows: how often the clone was seen (once, few, many), or a class if it is expanded.

d_call clone_size j_call v_call cdr3_nt cdr3_aa
TRBD1 few TRBJ1-5 TRBV18 TGTGCCAGCTCACCACCGACGGGACAGGGTTTACACTTT CASSPPTGQGLHF
NA NA TRBJ2-4 TRBV28 TGTGCCAGCAGTCTCGGACAGAAACTAGCCAAAAACATTCAGTACTTC CASSLGQKLAKNIQYF
NA NA TRBJ2-4 TRBV18 TGTGCCAGCTCACCTACAGTACTAGCCAAAAACATTCAGTACTTC CASSPTVLAKNIQYF
NA NA TRBJ1-4 TRBV7-9 TGTGCCAGCAGCTTAGACAGGGCAACTAATGAAAAACTGTTTTTT CASSLDRATNEKLFF
TRBD1 NA TRBJ1-2 TRBV28 TGTGCCAGCAGTCCGACAGGGGATAGTGGCTACACCTTC CASSPTGDSGYTF
NA few TRBJ1-4 TRBV14 TGTGCCAGCAGCCAAGGGTTGAGGGCCGGGCCTGAAAAACTGTTTTTT CASSQGLRAGPEKLFF
NA NA TRBJ2-7 TRBV19 TGTGCCAGTAGTATAGTTGGGGGACTCTACGAGCAGTACTTC CASSIVGGLYEQYF
NA few TRBJ1-2 TRBV7-2 TGTGCCAGCAGCTTATCCAGGGCGGAAGGCTACACCTTC CASSLSRAEGYTF
NA few TRBJ2-1 TRBV5-1 TGCGCCAGCAGCTTGGATAACAGGAGCTCCTACAATGAGCAGTTCTTC CASSLDNRSSYNEQFF
TRBD2 few TRBJ2-7 TRBV30 TGTGCCTGGAGTGTAGCACGGTCTAGCGGGGGTCCCCGGGGATGGGAGCAGTACTTC CAWSVARSSGGPRGWEQYF
TRBD1 NA TRBJ2-5 TRBV5-8 TGTGCCAGCAGCTTGGTCCAGGGGGCCCGTGAGACCCAGTACTTC CASSLVQGARETQYF
TRBD1 NA TRBJ1-1 TRBV19 TGTGCCAGTAGTCCCCGACAGGGGTTAAGGAACACTGAAGCTTTCTTT CASSPRQGLRNTEAFF
NA few TRBJ2-7 TRBV28 TGTGCCAGCAGTCTAATCGCCGGACACTTCTCCTACGAGCAGTACTTC CASSLIAGHFSYEQYF
TRBD1 NA TRBJ2-1 TRBV4-1 TGCGCCAGCAGCCAGGTTATACAGGGGTCCTACAATGAGCAGTTCTTC CASSQVIQGSYNEQFF
NA NA TRBJ2-1 TRBV12-2 TGTGCAAGTCGTTTCACCGGGACTAGCGGGGGCAATGAGCAGTTCTTC CASRFTGTSGGNEQFF
NA NA TRBJ1-2 TRBV7-2 TGTGCCAGCAGCTTTACCATTACAGTGACCTCTAACTATGGCTACACCTTC CASSFTITVTSNYGYTF
NA once TRBJ2-4 TRBV7-8 TGTGCCAGCAGCTTAGTACGGGTTTTGGGGGGGCCACAGTACTTC CASSLVRVLGGPQYF
NA NA TRBJ1-1 TRBV20-1 TGCAGTGTTGTGCCTTACACCGAAGCTTTCTTT CSVVPYTEAFF
NA NA TRBJ2-7 TRBV30 TGTGCCTGGGGACTTTCCTACGAGCAGTACTTC CAWGLSYEQYF
TRBD2 few TRBJ2-1 TRBV6-5 TGTGCCAGCAGACGGGATTCTAGCGGGGCCAATGAGCAGTTCTTC CASRRDSSGANEQFF
NA NA TRBJ2-7 TRBV27 TGTGCCAGCAACGCTCAGGGGCGGACCTACGAGCAGTACTTC CASNAQGRTYEQYF
TRBD2 few TRBJ2-1 TRBV7-9 TGTGCCAGCAGCTTTCGAGGGAGGGCCAATGAGCAGTTCTTC CASSFRGRANEQFF
NA few TRBJ1-3 TRBV5-1 TGCGCCAGCAGCTTGGCCGACAACTCTGGAAACACCATATATTTT CASSLADNSGNTIYF
NA NA TRBJ2-5 TRBV9 TGTGCCAGCAGCCCCCGTGCGAGACAAGAGACCCAGTACTTC CASSPRARQETQYF
NA few TRBJ2-1 TRBV6-6 TGTGCCAGCAGAAGCCGCCGCAGGGGTAGCAATGAGCAGTTCTTC CASRSRRRGSNEQFF
NA few TRBJ1-1 TRBV7-8 TGTGCCAGCAGCTTAAGAGGTAGTTTCGCGGTAACTGAAGCTTTCTTT CASSLRGSFAVTEAFF
NA NA TRBJ1-2 TRBV18 TGTGCCAGCTCAGGTGGCGAGGGATCCTATGGCTACACCTTC CASSGGEGSYGYTF
TRBD2 NA TRBJ2-1 TRBV5-1 TGCGCCAGCATCTCGGGACTAGCGGGCTACAATGAGCAGTTCTTC CASISGLAGYNEQFF
TRBD1 NA TRBJ1-4 TRBV27 TGTGCCAGCAGCCGGACAGGGCGGGAAAAACTGTTTTTT CASSRTGREKLFF
TRBD2 NA TRBJ2-1 TRBV5-1 TGCGCCAGCAGCTTTAGCGGGAGGGCCCCTTACAATGAGCAGTTCTTC CASSFSGRAPYNEQFF
NA NA TRBJ1-1 TRBV6-5 TGTGCCAGCAGTCTTGAGACAGTGGCGAACACTGAAGCTTTCTTT CASSLETVANTEAFF
NA few TRBJ2-1 TRBV25-1 TGTGCCAGCAGTGAATTTGGGACTCTCTCCTACAATGAGCAGTTCTTC CASSEFGTLSYNEQFF
NA few TRBJ2-7 TRBV7-9 TGTGCCAGCAGCCAACCCATAGTTAGCTACGAGCAGTACTTC CASSQPIVSYEQYF
NA NA TRBJ2-5 TRBV9 TGTGCCAGCAGCACAGGGAACCAAGAGACCCAGTACTTC CASSTGNQETQYF
NA NA TRBJ2-3 TRBV4-3 TGCGCCAGCAGCCAGGAACCAGGGGGGCCCACAGATACGCAGTATTTT CASSQEPGGPTDTQYF
NA few TRBJ1-1 TRBV5-4 TGTGCCAGCAGCTTGAGGGAGGCCAGAGAAGCTTTCTTT CASSLREAREAFF
NA NA TRBJ1-5 TRBV28 TGTGCCAGCAGTTCTTACCGGGAACCTGGGGAGCCCCAGCATTTT CASSSYREPGEPQHF
TRBD2 few TRBJ2-7 TRBV13 TGTGCCAGCAGCCTCCGTTTGGGCCTAGCGGGGCGGATCGAGCAGTACTTC CASSLRLGLAGRIEQYF
NA few TRBJ2-7 TRBV30 TGTGCCTGGAGCACAGGGTACGAGCAGTACTTC CAWSTGYEQYF
NA few TRBJ1-5 TRBV9 TGTGCCAGCTCTAGGGGTAGCAATCAGCCCCAGCATTTT CASSRGSNQPQHF
NA NA TRBJ2-2 TRBV10-3 TGTGCCATCAGCGGAAACAGGGTGGGGAACACCGGGGAGCTGTTTTTT CAISGNRVGNTGELFF
TRBD1 NA TRBJ1-6 TRBV6-6 TGTGCCAGCAGTTACTGGGACAGGGGAGGAGGATCACCCCTCCACTTT CASSYWDRGGGSPLHF
NA NA TRBJ2-7 TRBV27 TGTGCCAGCAGTCTCAGGGCTACTTTCAGCTCCTACGAGCAGTACTTC CASSLRATFSSYEQYF
NA NA TRBJ2-7 TRBV30 TGTGCCTGGAGTGTATCTTCCTACGAGCAGTACTTC CAWSVSSYEQYF
NA NA TRBJ1-1 TRBV6-5 TGTGCCAGCAGAGAACAGGGTTCGGTGGGCACTGAAGCTTTCTTT CASREQGSVGTEAFF
NA NA TRBJ2-7 TRBV6-1 TGTGCCAGTAAATATGAGGAGTTCATCTACGAGCAGTACTTC CASKYEEFIYEQYF
NA NA TRBJ2-7 TRBV20-1 TGCAGTGTATCCGGGAACTACGAGCAGTACTTC CSVSGNYEQYF
NA NA TRBJ1-1 TRBV9 TGTGCCAGCAGCGTAGCACAGACGAACACTGAAGCTTTCTTT CASSVAQTNTEAFF
NA few TRBJ1-1 TRBV4-3 TGCGCCAGCAGCCAAGTCCAGAACACTGAAGCTTTCTTT CASSQVQNTEAFF
NA NA TRBJ1-2 TRBV10-3 TGTGCCATCGGGGACACGTACTATGGCTACACCTTC CAIGDTYYGYTF
TRBD1 NA TRBJ1-1 TRBV29-1 TGCAGCGCACGTGACAGGGTGGACACTGAAGCTTTCTTT CSARDRVDTEAFF
TRBD1 NA TRBJ1-5 TRBV28 TGTGCCAGCAGTTTGCCCGACAGGGGGACTCTGAGCAATCAGCCCCAGCATTTT CASSLPDRGTLSNQPQHF
NA NA TRBJ1-1 TRBV18 TGTGCCAGCTCACCGGGGGCTGGGAGCACTGAAGCTTTCTTT CASSPGAGSTEAFF
TRBD1 few TRBJ1-5 TRBV6-5 TGTGCCAGCAGTCGAACAGGGGTCGAGCCCCAGCATTTT CASSRTGVEPQHF
TRBD1 few TRBJ1-5 TRBV19 TGTGCCAGTCGGGACAGGGGCGGTCAGCCCCAGCATTTT CASRDRGGQPQHF
NA NA TRBJ2-5 TRBV19 TGTGCCAGTGGGCCGGAAGAGACCCAGTACTTC CASGPEETQYF
TRBD2 few TRBJ2-1 TRBV2 TGTGCCAGCAGTGAAATAGCGGGAGGGCCCAATGAGCAGTTCTTC CASSEIAGGPNEQFF
TRBD2 NA TRBJ2-3 TRBV11-2 TGTGCCAGCAGCTTAGATAAGGGAGGGTTCTTCAGCACAGATACGCAGTATTTT CASSLDKGGFFSTDTQYF
TRBD1 NA TRBJ1-5 TRBV15 TGTGCCACCAGCAGCCGACAGGGCTTACGGCAGCCCCAGCATTTT CATSSRQGLRQPQHF